The sequence of this TCR beta chain was determined in a study of T cell responses to AZD1222 COVID-19 vaccine. Study conclusions and caveats: Only after the peak T cell response were repertoires sampled. Following two doses of AZD1222, Spike-specific TCR breadth and depth rose. Spike was spanned by vaccine-associated CD4 TCRs, which were dominant at 160-218 and 743-854.

Clones were sequenced by immunoSEQ multiplex PCR, and TCRdb holds only the in-frame ones, with some missing. Among some 95,000 clones listed, 88% were seen once. CDR3 length: 14 amino acids. Germline-derived CDR1 and CDR2 are MGHDK and SYGVNS. V gave up 7 bases and J gave up 5 bases, with 17 bases separating them. In regard to this clone: Its antigen is unidentified.

This receptor was identified in an adult who received the AZD1222 COVID-19 vaccine. The chain is built from TRBV25-1 and TRBJ2-5; perhaps D is TRBD1 or TRBD2 (6 bases each). Sequencing used peripheral blood, obtained 28 days after the second AZD1222 dose. The CDR3 DNA is TGTGCCAGCACCGAGGCAGGGGCGGGGGAGACCCAGTACTTC. It is translated as CASTEAGAGETQYF.